A selection of T cell receptor beta chains follows, all from one sample in a study of CXCR3-negative and CXCR3-positive naive CD8 T cells. TCRdb re-analyzed the 5' RACE reads; it lists each CDR3 protein once, without DNA. In all, the sample yields around 90,000 distinct CDR3 sequences. The sequenced material came from naive CXCR3- CD8+ T cells from blood. The receptors stem from a human donor in good health. Some clones in this sample may be carry-over from other donors' samples. CDR3s include the opening cysteine and the closing phenylalanine or tryptophan.

J	V	CDR3
TRBJ1-5	TRBV7-2	CASCLDTNGNQPQHF
TRBJ2-7	TRBV29-1	CSVDEVGSYEQYF
TRBJ2-5	TRBV3-1	CASGPQREEETQYF
TRBJ1-6	TRBV20-1	CSAREGGMDGSPLHF
TRBJ2-5	TRBV18	CASSPSDGSGETQYF
TRBJ2-7	TRBV5-1	CASSLDGSGSYEQYF
TRBJ2-7	TRBV7-9	CASSSGGGRPPYEQYF
TRBJ2-6	TRBV29-1	CSHYETEHVLTF
TRBJ2-7	TRBV5-1	CASSTLPGQGPTYEQYF
TRBJ1-1	TRBV30	CAWNIKLNTEAFF
TRBJ2-1	TRBV23-1	CASGLSPTKSQLLVNEQFF
TRBJ2-7	TRBV10-2	CASMGQSYEQYF
TRBJ1-5	TRBV10-2	CASSGIGTGVIQPQHF
TRBJ2-5	TRBV5-6	CASSPRSLGGETWETQYF
TRBJ2-3	TRBV4-3	CASSQEIKLAGGTDTQYF
TRBJ2-5	TRBV29-1	CSALGEGDLQETQYF
TRBJ2-2	TRBV4-1	CASSQEHTGGGELFF
TRBJ2-7	TRBV5-1	CASSLESGHYEQYF
TRBJ2-5	TRBV3-1	CATHPGPPRGETQYF
TRBJ2-7	TRBV29-1	CSVKGTVGYDEQYF
TRBJ2-5	TRBV20-1	CSARGGWPQATQYF
TRBJ2-1	TRBV29-1	CSVGAESYNEQFF
TRBJ2-1	TRBV5-5	CASILTGPTGNEQFF
TRBJ2-1	TRBV4-3	CASSQDPPHRGSYNEQFF
TRBJ2-7	TRBV27	CASSFDRFYEKYF
TRBJ1-5	TRBV25-1	CASPPGALGASNQPQHF
TRBJ2-1	TRBV29-1	CSVSASSYNEQFF
TRBJ2-1	TRBV29-1	CSVAGTGDYNEQFF
TRBJ2-5	TRBV6-5	CASGQGGVQETQYF
TRBJ2-3	TRBV29-1	CSAAGGRLAGLDTQYF
TRBJ2-1	TRBV6-2/TRBV6-3	CASSYSTGHNEQFF
TRBJ1-2	TRBV20-1	CSAREGGSNYGYTF
TRBJ2-3	TRBV5-4	CASSLAEGAGADTQYF
TRBJ1-2	TRBV29-1	CSVPSKEGYTF
TRBJ1-2	TRBV6-4	CASSDFPQAGGSYGYTF
TRBJ1-2	TRBV30	CAYGGLTPGYTF
TRBJ2-5	TRBV29-1	CSVLGLAGKETQYF
TRBJ2-5	TRBV20-1	CSAREQPGLADQKGHQETQYF
TRBJ2-7	TRBV7-9	CASSFPPGQGLSYEQYF
TRBJ2-4	TRBV29-1	CSVERAGDEKNIQYF
TRBJ2-1	TRBV20-1	CSARDRTWGEPYNEQFF
TRBJ1-3	TRBV29-1	CSVEDTGTGNTIYF
TRBJ2-3	TRBV20-1	CSARDGITQYF
TRBJ2-5	TRBV27	CASRDLVLPATQYF
TRBJ2-7	TRBV27	CASSLSPGQGGEQYF
TRBJ2-1	TRBV27	CASSLGSPYNEKFF